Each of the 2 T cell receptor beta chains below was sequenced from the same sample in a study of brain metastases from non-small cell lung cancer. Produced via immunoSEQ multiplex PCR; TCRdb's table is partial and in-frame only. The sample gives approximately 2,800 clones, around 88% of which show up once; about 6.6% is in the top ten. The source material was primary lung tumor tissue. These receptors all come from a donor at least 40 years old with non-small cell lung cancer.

CDR3 protein: CASSRNRGTEAFF. The CDR3 DNA reads as TGTGCCAGCAGCCGGAACAGGGGCACTGAAGCTTTCTTT. The chain recombines TRBV6-6 with TRBJ1-1, with 7 bases aligning to TRBD1. With 6 bases clipped from V and 4 bases from J, the junction kept 5 bases outside the gene matches. The CDR3 runs 13 residues. Per the germline V gene, CDR1 is MNHNY and CDR2 is SVGAGI (reference sequence).

CDR3 nucleotide sequence: TGTGCCAGCAGTCCGATCGGGGCCAACGTCCTGACTTTC. Protein sequence: CASSPIGANVLTF. J is TRBJ2-6 and V is TRBV2; no reliable D call. CDR3 size: 13 residues. CDR1 and CDR2 (germline): SNHLY, FYNNEI. With 5 bases removed from V and 4 bases from J, the gap between germline ends came to 6 bases.